Listed here are 18 T cell receptor beta chains from one sample, sequenced in a study of cytomegalovirus exposure and HLA in healthy donors. PCR amplification relied on 60 Vbeta primers (plus 13 Jbeta primers). Sequenced by immunoSEQ multiplex PCR; TCRdb stores in-frame clones only, minus some. The table records roughly 100,000 clones, more than 60% of them present only once. The sample taken for sequencing was PBMCs. Receptor source: a male donor in good health and CMV-seronegative.

This clone showed up just a few times. V gene TRBV11-2 combines with J gene TRBJ2-1; 9 nucleotides line up with TRBD1. Germline assignment: CDR1 SGHAT and CDR2 FQNNGV. The junction had 7 bases not matched to a gene; V was cut back by 4 bases and J by 6 bases. This CDR3 is built from 15 residues. The CDR3 nucleotides read TGTGCCAGCAGCTCCACCGGGACAGGGACCAATGAGCAGTTCTTC. Its protein product is CASSSTGTGTNEQFF. Full variable domain (missing parts from reference TRBV11-2 and TRBJ2-1): EAGVAQSPRYKIIEKRQSVAFWCNPISGHATLYWYQQILGQGPKLLIQFQNNGVVDDSQLPKDRFSAERLKGVDSTLKIQPAKLEDSAVYLCASSSTGTGTNEQFFGPGTRLTVL.

This sequence joins TRBV15 and TRBJ1-4; possibly TRBD1 for D (5 bases). There are 14 residues in the CDR3. Germline V gene data show CDR1 as LNHNV and CDR2 as YYDKDF (reference sequence). Deletions cut 9 bases from V and 1 base from J, with 12 bases between. CDR3: CATKARETNEKLFF. The CDR3 DNA sequence: TGTGCCACGAAAGCCAGGGAAACTAATGAAAAACTGTTTTTT.

The chain couples TRBV30 to TRBJ2-1; possible D gene TRBD2, 6 bases. Between the trimmed V and J ends, which lost 0 bases and 6 bases, there was a span of 18 bases. Per germline, CDR1 GTSNPN and CDR2 SVGIG (reference sequence). The CDR3 consists of 16 residues. CDR3 nucleotide sequence: TGTGCCTGGAGTGTCGGAGTTTTGGGGGGATCCAATGAGCAGTTCTTC. Translated: CAWSVGVLGGSNEQFF.

The chain combines TRBV13 with TRBJ1-3, with 7 bases matching TRBD1. CDR3 length equals 17 residues. CDR1 is PRHDT and CDR2 is FYEKMQ in the germline V gene (reference sequence). After removal of 5 bases from V and 0 bases from J, the junction contained 10 bases not matched to a gene. Here the CDR3 reads CASSSRQGASSGNTIYF. The CDR3 DNA reads TGTGCCAGCAGCAGTCGACAGGGCGCATCCTCTGGAAACACCATATATTTT.

A single count supports this clone. The J gene is TRBJ2-7, the V gene TRBV19, with 10 bases fitting TRBD2. The CDR3 consists of 15 residues. Germline lookup yields CDR1 LNHDA and CDR2 SQIVND (reference sequence). The V segment lost 8 bases and the J segment 1 base; nucleotides outside the gene matches: 8. CDR3 DNA: TGTGCCAGTTCCAATCTAGCGGGAGCTTCCTACGAGCAGTACTTC. It translates to CASSNLAGASYEQYF.

This clone showed up just a few times. The chain has TRBV5-1 and TRBJ2-7; D not certain. Trimming removed 4 bases at V and 0 bases at J, with 8 bases between. This CDR3 region has 13 residues. The germline V gene has CDR1 SGHRS and CDR2 YFSETQ. The CDR3 sequence: CASSVNPSYEQYF. The CDR3 DNA follows: TGCGCCAGCAGCGTTAATCCCTCCTACGAGCAGTACTTC.

The rearrangement links TRBV6-6 to TRBJ2-5; D is unclear. V lost 3 bases and J lost 3, with 8 bases in between. CDR3 length equals 13 residues. Germline-derived CDR1 and CDR2 are MNHNY and SVGAGI (reference sequence). The CDR3 region has the DNA TGTGCCAGCAGTTATCACCCGGAAGAGACCCAGTACTTC. Protein: CASSYHPEETQYF.

The gene calls are TRBV9 and TRBJ1-3, with a weak D call TRBD1 (6 bases). The V gene's germline CDR1 is SGDLS and CDR2 YYNGEE. The CDR3 spans 16 residues. The germline V and J ends were trimmed by 3 bases and 0 bases, with 13 bases remaining between them. CDR3: CASSARRDISGNTIYF. In DNA, the CDR3 is TGTGCCAGCAGCGCGAGACGGGACATCTCTGGAAACACCATATATTTT.

The chain recombines TRBV4-2 with TRBJ2-1, with a possible D match to TRBD2 (5 bases). V lost 1 base, J lost 4 bases, and 11 bases lay in between. Germline values: CDR1 LGHNA, CDR2 YNFKEQ. CDR3 length: 15 residues. CDR3 residues: CASSQGGSNYNEQFF. The CDR3, as DNA: TGTGCCAGCAGCCAAGGCGGGTCAAATTACAATGAGCAGTTCTTC.

The V call is TRBV7-9, the J call TRBJ2-5, with 12 nucleotides matching TRBD2. The DNA end lines up better with TRBJ2-7; the J call may be wrong. Germline CDR1 and CDR2: SEHNR and FQNEAQ (reference sequence). CDR3 length equals 16 residues. CDR3 in amino acids: CASSFGTSGLSYEQYF. DNA for the CDR3: TGTGCCAGCAGTTTCGGGACTAGCGGGCTCTCCTACGAGCAGTACTTC.

This clone was seen just once. The gene calls are TRBV5-1 and TRBJ2-1; a weak D match, TRBD1 (5 bases). V was clipped by 0 bases and J by 8 bases, with 12 bases between them. Per the germline V gene, CDR1 is SGHRS and CDR2 is YFSETQ. The CDR3 is 14 residues long. The CDR3 is CASSLDTGSDEQFF. DNA of the CDR3: TGCGCCAGCAGCTTGGACACAGGTTCGGATGAGCAGTTCTTC.

The V gene is TRBV19, the J gene TRBJ2-1, with D possibly matching TRBD2 (6 bases). The CDR3 runs to 15 residues. Germline loops: CDR1 LNHDA, CDR2 SQIVND (reference sequence). Trimming pared 5 bases from V and 7 bases from J, leaving 18 bases between. DNA of the CDR3: TGTGCCAGTAGTCCTCGCCCAGCGGGCGTGAATGAGCAGTTCTTC. Residues: CASSPRPAGVNEQFF.

The rearrangement links TRBV11-2 to TRBJ2-7, with TRBD2 matching over 10 bases. Germline V gene sequence: CDR1 SGHAT, CDR2 FQNNGV. The CDR3 sequence is 15 residues long. Unmatched junction bases numbered 1, after V lost 0 bases and J lost 2 bases. Written as DNA, the CDR3 is TGTGCCAGCAGCTTAGAACTAGCGGGACCCTACGAGCAGTACTTC. Its protein product is CASSLELAGPYEQYF.

The chain combines TRBV5-1 with TRBJ2-5; 8 bases fit TRBD2. Germline-derived CDR1 and CDR2 are SGHRS and YFSETQ. After removal of 4 bases from V and 5 bases from J, the junction contained 7 bases not matched to a gene. This CDR3 has 14 residues. CDR3 in DNA: TGCGCCAGCAGCACAACGGGAGGGGAGGAGACCCAGTACTTC. Amino acid sequence: CASSTTGGEETQYF.

The gene calls are TRBV7-6 and TRBJ2-7; D possibly corresponds to TRBD2 (7 bases). CDR1 SGHVS and CDR2 FNYEAQ come from the germline V gene. Trimming cost V 5 bases and J 3 bases, with 14 bases left between them. CDR3 size: 14 residues. CDR3 nucleotides: TGTGCCAGCAGCCCACAGGGAGGGATCTACGAGCAGTACTTC. It codes for CASSPQGGIYEQYF.

This clone has a single count. The V and J genes are TRBV9 and TRBJ2-3; the D gene is possibly TRBD2 (6 bases). The V gene's germline CDR1 is SGDLS and CDR2 YYNGEE. The CDR3 runs to 14 residues. Trimming took off 3 bases at V and 5 bases at J, with 13 bases between the two ends. The CDR3 nucleotides read TGTGCCAGCAGCGACACGGGAGTTAGAGATACGCAGTATTTT. Translation: CASSDTGVRDTQYF.

In the case of this clone: At the DNA level, this CDR3 is encoded by other sequences in the same sample as well. The chain links TRBV27 to TRBJ1-1, with 8 positions matching TRBD1. V was pared by 5 bases and J by 2 bases, with 4 bases of the junction left unmatched. This CDR3 has 14 residues. Looked up from germline, CDR1 is MNHEY and CDR2 is SMNVEV (reference sequence). CDR3 in DNA: TGTGCCAGCAGTCTGGACAGGGTTAACACTGAAGCTTTCTTT. Translated: CASSLDRVNTEAFF.

This clone was counted once. The chain recombines TRBV7-3 with TRBJ2-5; weak D call: TRBD2 (6 bases). Germline V gene sequence: CDR1 SGHTA, CDR2 FQGTGA. V dropped 5 bases and J dropped 5 bases, with 15 bases sitting between them. CDR3 length equals 14 residues. CDR3 in amino acids: CASSPMGGVETQYF. As DNA, the CDR3 is TGTGCCAGCAGCCCTATGGGGGGAGTGGAGACCCAGTACTTC.